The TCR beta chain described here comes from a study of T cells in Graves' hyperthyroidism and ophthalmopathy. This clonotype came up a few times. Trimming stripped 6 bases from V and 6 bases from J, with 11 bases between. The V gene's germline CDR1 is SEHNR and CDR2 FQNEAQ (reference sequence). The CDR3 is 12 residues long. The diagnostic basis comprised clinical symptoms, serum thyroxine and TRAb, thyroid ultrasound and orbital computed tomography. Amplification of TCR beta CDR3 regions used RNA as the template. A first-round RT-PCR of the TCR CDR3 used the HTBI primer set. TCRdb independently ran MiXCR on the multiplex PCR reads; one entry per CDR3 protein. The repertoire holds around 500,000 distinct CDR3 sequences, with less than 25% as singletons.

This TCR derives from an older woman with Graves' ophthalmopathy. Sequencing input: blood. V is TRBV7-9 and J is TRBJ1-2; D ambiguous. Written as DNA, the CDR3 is TGTGCCAGCAGTCAGGAACAGCATGGCTACACCTTC. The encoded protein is CASSQEQHGYTF.